This TCR beta chain emerged from a study of early T cells in non-severe SARS-CoV-2 infection. The germline CDR1 and CDR2 sequences are SGHVS and FQNEAQ. Trimming left V 5 bases short and J 5 bases short, with 12 bases between. The CDR3 is 13 amino acids. This clonotype was seen ten or more times. Its cognate antigen is unknown. The protocol attached unique molecular identifiers to individual cDNA molecules. Using its own MiXCR run on the 5' RACE reads, TCRdb lists one record per CDR3 protein. The sample consists of some 66,000 distinct CDR3 sequences, approximately 9.2% of them appearing once. Study results and caveats: The matching step, a VDJdb search, favored anti-spike CD8 responses and missed private and CD4 specificities.

Material for sequencing was whole blood. V gene TRBV7-8 combines with J gene TRBJ1-1; D not resolved. The receptor comes from an adult who was a healthcare worker with PCR-confirmed SARS-CoV-2 infection or an uninfected control (not recorded which). The CDR3 region has the DNA TGTGCCAGCAGCCCGAGAAGGGTGACTGAAGCTTTCTTT. This encodes CASSPRRVTEAFF.